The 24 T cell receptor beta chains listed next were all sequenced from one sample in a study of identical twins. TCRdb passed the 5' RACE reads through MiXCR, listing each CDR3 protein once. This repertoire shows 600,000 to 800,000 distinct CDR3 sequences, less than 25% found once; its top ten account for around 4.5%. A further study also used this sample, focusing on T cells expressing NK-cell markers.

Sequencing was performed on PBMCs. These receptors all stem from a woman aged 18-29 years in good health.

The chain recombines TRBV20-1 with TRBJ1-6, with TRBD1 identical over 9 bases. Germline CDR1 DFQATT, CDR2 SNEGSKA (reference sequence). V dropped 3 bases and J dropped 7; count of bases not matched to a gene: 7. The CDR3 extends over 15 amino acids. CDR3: CSASFGTGRNSPLHF. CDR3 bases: TGCAGTGCTAGTTTCGGGACAGGGAGGAATTCACCCCTCCACTTT.

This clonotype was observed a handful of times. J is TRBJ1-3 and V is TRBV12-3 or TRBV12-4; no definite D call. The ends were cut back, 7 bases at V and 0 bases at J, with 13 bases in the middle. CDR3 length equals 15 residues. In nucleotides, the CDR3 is TGTGCCAGCACCTTGTGGGCGCTCTCTGGAAACACCATATATTTT. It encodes CASTLWALSGNTIYF.

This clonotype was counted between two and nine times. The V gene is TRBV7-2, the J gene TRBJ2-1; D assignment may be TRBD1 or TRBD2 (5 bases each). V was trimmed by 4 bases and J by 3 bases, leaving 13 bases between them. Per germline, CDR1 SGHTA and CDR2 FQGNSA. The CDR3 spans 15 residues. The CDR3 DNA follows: TGTGCCAGCAGCTATATGGGACCTTACTACAATGAGCAGTTCTTC. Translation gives CASSYMGPYYNEQFF. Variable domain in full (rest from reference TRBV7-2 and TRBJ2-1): GAGVSQSPSNKVTEKGKDVELRCDPISGHTALYWYRQSLGQGLEFLIYFQGNSAPDKSGLPSDRFSAERTGGSVSTLTIQRTQQEDSAVYLCASSYMGPYYNEQFFGPGTRLTVL.

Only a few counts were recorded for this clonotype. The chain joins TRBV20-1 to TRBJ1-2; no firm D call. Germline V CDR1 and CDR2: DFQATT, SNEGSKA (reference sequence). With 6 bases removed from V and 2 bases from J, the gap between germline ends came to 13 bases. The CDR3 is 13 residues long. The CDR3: CSALEGVNYGYTF. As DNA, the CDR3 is TGCAGTGCCTTAGAGGGAGTAAACTATGGCTACACCTTC.

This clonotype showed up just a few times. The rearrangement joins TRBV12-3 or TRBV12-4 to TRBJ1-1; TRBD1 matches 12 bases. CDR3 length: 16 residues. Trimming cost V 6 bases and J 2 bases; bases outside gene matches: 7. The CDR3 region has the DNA TGTGCCAGCAGAAACCGGGACAGGGGGCTAAACACTGAAGCTTTCTTT. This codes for CASRNRDRGLNTEAFF.

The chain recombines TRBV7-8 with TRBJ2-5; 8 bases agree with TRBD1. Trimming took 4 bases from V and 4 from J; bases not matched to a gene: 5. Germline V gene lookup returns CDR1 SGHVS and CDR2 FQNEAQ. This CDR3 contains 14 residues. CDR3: CASSSQGAGETQYF. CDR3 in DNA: TGTGCCAGCAGCTCTCAGGGGGCTGGAGAGACCCAGTACTTC.

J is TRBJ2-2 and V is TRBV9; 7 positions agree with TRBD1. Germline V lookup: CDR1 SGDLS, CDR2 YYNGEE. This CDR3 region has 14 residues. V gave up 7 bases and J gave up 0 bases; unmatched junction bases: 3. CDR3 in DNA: TGTGCCAGCGGCGACAGGGCGAACACCGGGGAGCTGTTTTTT. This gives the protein CASGDRANTGELFF.

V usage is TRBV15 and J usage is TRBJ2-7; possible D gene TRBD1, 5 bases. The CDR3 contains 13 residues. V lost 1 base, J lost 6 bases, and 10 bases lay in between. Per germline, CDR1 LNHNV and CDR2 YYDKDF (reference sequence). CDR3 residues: CATSRVTGIEQYF. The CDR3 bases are TGTGCCACCAGCAGAGTAACAGGCATCGAGCAGTACTTC. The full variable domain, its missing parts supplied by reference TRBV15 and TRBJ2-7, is DAMVIQNPRYQVTQFGKPVTLSCSQTLNHNVMYWYQQKSSQAPKLLFHYYDKDFNNEADTPDNFQSRRPNTSFCFLDIRSPGLGDTAMYLCATSRVTGIEQYFGPGTRLTVT.

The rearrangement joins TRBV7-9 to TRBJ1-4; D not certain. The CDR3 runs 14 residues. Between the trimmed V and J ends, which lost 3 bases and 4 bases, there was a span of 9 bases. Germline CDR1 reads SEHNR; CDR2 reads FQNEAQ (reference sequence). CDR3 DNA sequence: TGTGCCAGCAGCTTGCACGGGATTAATGAAAAACTGTTTTTT. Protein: CASSLHGINEKLFF.

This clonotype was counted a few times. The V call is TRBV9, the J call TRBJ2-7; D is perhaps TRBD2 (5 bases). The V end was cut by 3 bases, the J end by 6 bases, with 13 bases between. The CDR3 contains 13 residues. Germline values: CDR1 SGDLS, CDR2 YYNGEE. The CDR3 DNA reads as TGTGCCAGCAGCGCCGTCGGGGTAAGCGAGCAGTACTTC. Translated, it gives CASSAVGVSEQYF.

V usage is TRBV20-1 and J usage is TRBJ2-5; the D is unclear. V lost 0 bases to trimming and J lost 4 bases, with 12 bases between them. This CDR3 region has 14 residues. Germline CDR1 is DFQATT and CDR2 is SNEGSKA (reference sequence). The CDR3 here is CSARDLVGSETQYF. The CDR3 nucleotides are TGCAGTGCTAGAGACCTGGTGGGCTCAGAGACCCAGTACTTC.

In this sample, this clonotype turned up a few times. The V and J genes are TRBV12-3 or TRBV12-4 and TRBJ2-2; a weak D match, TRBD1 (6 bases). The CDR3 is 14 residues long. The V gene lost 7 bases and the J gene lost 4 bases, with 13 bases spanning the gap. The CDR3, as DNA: TGTGCCAGCAAAGGACAGCCAGGCACCGGGGAGCTGTTTTTT. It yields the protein CASKGQPGTGELFF.

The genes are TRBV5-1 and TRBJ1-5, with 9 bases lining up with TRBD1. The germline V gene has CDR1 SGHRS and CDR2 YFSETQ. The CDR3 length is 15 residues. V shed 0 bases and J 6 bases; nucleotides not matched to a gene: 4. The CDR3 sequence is CASSLEGQGGQPQHF. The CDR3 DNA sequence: TGCGCCAGCAGCTTGGAGGGACAGGGAGGTCAGCCCCAGCATTTT.

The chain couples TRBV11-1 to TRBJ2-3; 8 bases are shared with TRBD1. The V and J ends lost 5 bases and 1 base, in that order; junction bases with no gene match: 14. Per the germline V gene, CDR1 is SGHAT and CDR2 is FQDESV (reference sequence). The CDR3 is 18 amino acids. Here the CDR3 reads CASSPPQGAAEGTDTQYF. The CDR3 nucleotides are TGTGCCAGCAGCCCCCCCCAGGGGGCGGCAGAGGGCACAGATACGCAGTATTTT.

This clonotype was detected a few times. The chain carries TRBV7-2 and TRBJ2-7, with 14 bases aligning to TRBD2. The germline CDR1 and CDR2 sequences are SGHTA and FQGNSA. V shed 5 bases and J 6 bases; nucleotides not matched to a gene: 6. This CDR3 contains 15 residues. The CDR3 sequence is CASSLSTSGRAEQYF. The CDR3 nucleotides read TGTGCCAGCAGCCTATCGACTAGCGGGAGGGCCGAGCAGTACTTC.

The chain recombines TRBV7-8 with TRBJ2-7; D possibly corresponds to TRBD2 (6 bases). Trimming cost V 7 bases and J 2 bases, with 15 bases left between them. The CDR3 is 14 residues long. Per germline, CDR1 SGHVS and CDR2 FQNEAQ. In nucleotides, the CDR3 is TGTGCCAGCACCTCAGGGCTAGCGCCCTACGAGCAGTACTTC. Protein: CASTSGLAPYEQYF. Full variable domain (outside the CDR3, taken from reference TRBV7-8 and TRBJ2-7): GAGVSQSPRYKVAKRGQDVALRCDPISGHVSLFWYQQALGQGPEFLTYFQNEAQLDKSGLPSDRFFAERPEGSVSTLKIQRTQQEDSAVYLCASTSGLAPYEQYFGPGTRLTVT.

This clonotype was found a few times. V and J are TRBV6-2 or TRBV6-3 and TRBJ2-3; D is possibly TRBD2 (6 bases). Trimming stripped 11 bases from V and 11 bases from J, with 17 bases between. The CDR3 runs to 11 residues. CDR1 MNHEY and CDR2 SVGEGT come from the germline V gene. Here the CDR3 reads CASANGRMQYF. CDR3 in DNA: TGTGCCTCAGCGAACGGGAGAATGCAGTATTTT.

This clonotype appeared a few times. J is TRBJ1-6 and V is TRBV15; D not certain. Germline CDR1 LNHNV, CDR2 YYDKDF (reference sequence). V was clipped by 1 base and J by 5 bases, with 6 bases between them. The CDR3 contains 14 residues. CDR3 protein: CATSRVVNNSPLHF. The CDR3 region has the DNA TGTGCCACCAGCAGAGTGGTAAATAATTCACCCCTCCACTTT.

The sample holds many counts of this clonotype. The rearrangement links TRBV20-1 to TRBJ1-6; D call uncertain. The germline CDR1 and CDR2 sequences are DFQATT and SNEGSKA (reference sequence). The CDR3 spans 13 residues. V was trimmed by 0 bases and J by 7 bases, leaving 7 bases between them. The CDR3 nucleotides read TGCAGTGCTAGAGATTCATCCAATTCACCCCTCCACTTT. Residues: CSARDSSNSPLHF.

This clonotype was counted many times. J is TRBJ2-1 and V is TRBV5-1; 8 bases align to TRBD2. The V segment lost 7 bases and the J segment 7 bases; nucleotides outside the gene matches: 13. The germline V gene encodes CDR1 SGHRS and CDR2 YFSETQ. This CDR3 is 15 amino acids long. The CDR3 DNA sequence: TGCGCCAGCTCCCCGGGAGCGGGAGCAAGGAATGAGCAGTTCTTC. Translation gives CASSPGAGARNEQFF.

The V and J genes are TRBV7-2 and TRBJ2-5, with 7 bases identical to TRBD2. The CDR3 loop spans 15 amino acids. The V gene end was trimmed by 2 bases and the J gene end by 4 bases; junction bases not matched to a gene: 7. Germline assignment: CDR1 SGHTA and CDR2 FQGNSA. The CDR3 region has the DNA TGTGCCAGCAGCTTATCGGGGGGAGTCCCAGAGACCCAGTACTTC. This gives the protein CASSLSGGVPETQYF.

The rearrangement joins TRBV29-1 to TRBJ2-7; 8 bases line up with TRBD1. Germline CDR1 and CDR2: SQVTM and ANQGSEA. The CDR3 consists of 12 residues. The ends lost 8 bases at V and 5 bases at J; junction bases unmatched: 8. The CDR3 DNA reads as TGCAGCAGCCGGGACAGGTACCACGAGCAGTACTTC. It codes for CSSRDRYHEQYF.

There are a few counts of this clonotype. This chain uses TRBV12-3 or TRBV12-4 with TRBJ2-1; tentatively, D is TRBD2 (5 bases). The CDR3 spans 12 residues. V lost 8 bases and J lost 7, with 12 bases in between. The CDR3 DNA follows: TGTGCCAGCCGGGGTGGAGAGAATGAGCAGTTCTTC. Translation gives CASRGGENEQFF.

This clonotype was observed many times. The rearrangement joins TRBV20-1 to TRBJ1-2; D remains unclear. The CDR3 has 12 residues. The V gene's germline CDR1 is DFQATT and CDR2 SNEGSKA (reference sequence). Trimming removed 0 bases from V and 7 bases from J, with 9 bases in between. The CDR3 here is CSARDGRAGYTF. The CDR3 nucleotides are TGCAGTGCTAGAGATGGGAGGGCTGGCTACACCTTC.